The TCR beta chain under discussion was sequenced for a study of chemoradiotherapy in HPV16-positive cancers. With regard to this clone: Its matching antigen is unknown.

Profiling relied on immunoSEQ multiplex PCR, and the TCRdb table lists in-frame clones only, not all of them. Of some 16,000 clones in the sample, 75% to 80% were seen once. The ends were cut back, 0 bases at V and 10 bases at J, with 10 bases in the middle. CDR3 length: 14 residues. Germline values: CDR1 MRHNA, CDR2 SNTAGT. Over chemoradiotherapy, repertoires were sampled more than once. Whole-study findings and limits: For HPV16-positive patients, expanding HPV-responsive T cells associated with longer recurrence-free survival. Non-HPV-specific T cells did not expand in tumors during treatment, whereas candidate HPV-specific clones and E7-related motifs did.

The gene calls are TRBV6-4 and TRBJ1-6, with D hard to call. This clonotype originated in a human donor with HPV-associated anogenital cancer. The sample was collected from a patient who underwent chemoradiotherapy. This chain's CDR3 is CASSDSVGQSPLHF. CDR3 nucleotide sequence: TGTGCCAGCAGTGACTCGGTGGGCCAATCACCCCTCCACTTT.